The 27 T cell receptor beta chains listed next were all sequenced from one sample in a study of Ad26.COV2.S vaccination and SARS-CoV-2 variants. TCRdb's copy holds only in-frame clones and misses some; the assay was immunoSEQ multiplex PCR. The sample contains about 39,000 clones, approximately 83% of which appear only once. The starting material was peripheral blood, obtained after recovery from COVID-19. Receptors originate from a human donor who had recovered from COVID-19.

The J gene is TRBJ2-1, the V gene TRBV5-5; a weak D match, TRBD2 (5 bases). The germline V gene encodes CDR1 SGHKS and CDR2 YYEKEE (reference sequence). The V end lost 6 bases, the J end lost 6 bases, and 19 bases lay between the germline ends. CDR3 length equals 15 residues. This CDR3 reads CASTSSAGGFNEQFF. DNA for the CDR3: TGTGCCAGCACCTCTTCTGCGGGCGGTTTCAATGAGCAGTTCTTC.

The chain joins TRBV9 to TRBJ1-1, with a possible D match to TRBD1 (5 bases). The germline CDR1 and CDR2 sequences are SGDLS and YYNGEE. The CDR3 runs 14 residues. V lost 4 bases and J 1 base, leaving 11 bases between the germline ends. This CDR3 is CASSPTTGNTEAFF. CDR3 bases: TGTGCCAGCAGCCCAACTACAGGGAACACTGAAGCTTTCTTT.

V and J are TRBV10-1 and TRBJ2-2; 7 nucleotides match TRBD1. Germline V gives CDR1 WNHNN, CDR2 SYGVQD (reference sequence). The CDR3 is 16 amino acids. Unmatched junction bases numbered 6, after V lost 2 bases and J lost 3 bases. The CDR3 is CASSERTGAYTGELFF. As DNA, the CDR3 is TGCGCCAGCAGTGAGAGGACAGGAGCTTACACCGGGGAGCTGTTTTTT.

The J gene is TRBJ2-7, the V gene TRBV19; perhaps TRBD2 as D (6 bases). The CDR3 runs to 17 residues. V was shortened by 1 base and J by 2 bases, with 18 bases between the two germline ends. Germline V lookup: CDR1 LNHDA, CDR2 SQIVND (reference sequence). The CDR3 DNA is TGTGCCAGTAGTATAGCCATCAGCCGGGAGCGCACCTACGAGCAGTACTTC. This translates into CASSIAISRERTYEQYF. Filled out from reference TRBV19 and TRBJ2-7, the complete variable domain reads DGGITQSPKYLFRKEGQNVTLSCEQNLNHDAMYWYRQDPGQGLRLIYYSQIVNDFQKGDIAEGYSVSREKKESFPLTVTSAQKNPTAFYLCASSIAISRERTYEQYFGPGTRLTVT.

This clone was observed a handful of times. The chain employs TRBV6-6 and TRBJ1-5; D uncertain. With 7 bases removed from V and 1 base from J, the gap between germline ends came to 11 bases. This CDR3 spans 14 amino acids. The germline V gene has CDR1 MNHNY and CDR2 SVGAGI (reference sequence). The CDR3 DNA reads as TGTGCCAGCATAGATATAAGGAGCAATCAGCCCCAGCATTTT. The encoded protein is CASIDIRSNQPQHF.

This chain connects TRBV19 to TRBJ1-2; D unclear. With 3 bases removed from V and 4 bases from J, the gap between germline ends came to 21 bases. Germline-derived CDR1 and CDR2 are LNHDA and SQIVND (reference sequence). This CDR3 spans 17 amino acids. DNA of the CDR3: TGTGCCAGTAGTATTAGGTTGAGGACGAGGAGCCCCTATGGCTACACCTTC. Amino acid sequence: CASSIRLRTRSPYGYTF.

The rearrangement links TRBV10-3 to TRBJ2-4, with 8 bases aligning to TRBD1. V gave up 4 bases and J gave up 8 bases; unmatched junction bases: 7. This CDR3 comprises 14 residues. Germline V gives CDR1 ENHRY, CDR2 SYGVKD. The CDR3 DNA reads as TGTGCCATCAGTGGAGACAGGGGATCGGACATTCAGTACTTC. This encodes CAISGDRGSDIQYF.

CDR3 DNA sequence: TGTGCCAGCAGTTACCCTGACAGGGCAACTGAAGCTTTCTTT. Residues: CASSYPDRATEAFF. The V gene is TRBV6-5, the J gene TRBJ1-1, with 7 nucleotides matching TRBD1. The ends lost 2 bases at V and 5 bases at J; junction bases unmatched: 5. CDR1 is MNHEY and CDR2 is SVGAGI in the germline V gene. This CDR3 has 14 residues.

This chain links TRBV28 with TRBJ1-2, with TRBD1 matching over 9 bases. Per germline, CDR1 MDHEN and CDR2 SYDVKM. V lost 8 bases, J lost 3 bases, and 4 bases stayed unmatched. The CDR3 spans 13 residues. The CDR3 DNA is TGTGCCAGCGGGACAGGGATGGACTATGGCTACACCTTC. Protein: CASGTGMDYGYTF.

Only one count was recorded for this clone. V and J are TRBV3-1 (or the pseudogene TRBV3-2) and TRBJ1-4, with a possible D match to TRBD1 (6 bases). With 4 bases removed from V and 10 bases from J, the gap between germline ends came to 22 bases. The CDR3 runs to 16 residues. Germline V gene lookup returns CDR1 LGHDT and CDR2 YNNKEL (reference sequence). The CDR3 spells CASSPTRVSQGGKLFF. The DNA of the CDR3 is TGTGCCAGCAGCCCAACCCGGGTGTCACAGGGCGGAAAACTGTTTTTT.

This chain connects TRBV4-2 to TRBJ1-5, with 7 bases lining up with TRBD1. From germline, CDR1 is LGHNA and CDR2 YNFKEQ. The junction had 14 bases not matched to a gene; V was cut back by 0 bases and J by 6 bases. There are 18 residues in the CDR3. As DNA, the CDR3 is TGTGCCAGCAGCCAAGAATCAGTGAGACAGGGTTTAAGTCAGCCCCAGCATTTT. Residues: CASSQESVRQGLSQPQHF.

The gene calls are TRBV19 and TRBJ1-5; D ambiguous. Per germline, CDR1 LNHDA and CDR2 SQIVND (reference sequence). Trimming took 6 bases from V and 0 from J, leaving 12 bases between them. The CDR3 consists of 15 residues. The CDR3 nucleotides read TGTGCCAGTAGGGCTCAGCCGTATAGCAATCAGCCCCAGCATTTT. Protein product: CASRAQPYSNQPQHF.

The CDR3: CASSFGLGGEQYF. The CDR3 DNA reads TGTGCCAGCAGTTTTGGACTAGGGGGCGAGCAGTACTTC. The chain couples TRBV27 to TRBJ2-7; D possibly corresponds to TRBD2 (7 bases). V lost 3 bases and J lost 6, with 12 bases in between. CDR1 MNHEY and CDR2 SMNVEV come from the germline V gene (reference sequence). This CDR3 region has 13 residues.

The chain uses TRBV5-8 and TRBJ2-6; D unclear. V gave up 2 bases and J gave up 0 bases, with 6 bases separating them. The CDR3 runs 15 residues. The germline gives CDR1 SGHTS, CDR2 YDEGEE. In nucleotides, the CDR3 is TGTGCCAGCAGCTTTGGCGACTCTGGGGCCAACGTCCTGACTTTC. Translated, it gives CASSFGDSGANVLTF.

The chain carries TRBV10-3 and TRBJ1-1; D perhaps matches TRBD1 (5 bases). Between the trimmed V and J ends, which lost 5 bases and 0 bases, there was a span of 7 bases. Germline V gene sequence: CDR1 ENHRY, CDR2 SYGVKD. CDR3 size: 13 residues. CDR3 loop: CAISTTVNTEAFF. The CDR3 DNA follows: TGTGCCATCAGTACGACAGTGAACACTGAAGCTTTCTTT.

This chain links TRBV5-1 with TRBJ2-2; 13 nucleotides align to TRBD2. Trimming at V came to 4 bases and at J to 3 bases, leaving 12 bases not matched to a gene. Germline CDR1 SGHRS, CDR2 YFSETQ. This CDR3 region has 19 residues. The CDR3 DNA follows: TGCGCCAGCAGCCCCGGAACCCGACTAGCGGGGGGTTACACCGGGGAGCTGTTTTTT. The encoded protein is CASSPGTRLAGGYTGELFF.

This chain connects TRBV5-1 to TRBJ2-1, with 10 bases matching TRBD2. CDR1 is SGHRS and CDR2 is YFSETQ in the germline V gene. The length of the CDR3 is 16 residues. V was clipped by 4 bases and J by 8 bases; unmatched bases: 12. CDR3 nucleotide sequence: TGCGCCAGCAGCCTGACTGCCGGGACTAGCGTCGATGAGCAGTTCTTC. The encoded protein is CASSLTAGTSVDEQFF.

This chain uses TRBV4-1 with TRBJ1-1; 7 nucleotides match TRBD1. After removal of 1 base from V and 1 base from J, the junction contained 3 bases not matched to a gene. Germline V gene sequence: CDR1 MGHRA, CDR2 YSYEKL. There are 15 residues in the CDR3. The CDR3 is CASSQAGQRNTEAFF. CDR3 sequence (DNA): TGCGCCAGCAGCCAAGCGGGACAGAGGAACACTGAAGCTTTCTTT.

This clone has a handful of counts. The chain couples TRBV18 to TRBJ2-7; D gene ambiguous. CDR3 length: 14 residues. Germline V gene sequence: CDR1 KGHSH, CDR2 LQKENI. V lost 3 bases and J lost 2, with 11 bases in between. The CDR3 loop reads CASSPQPDAYEQYF. As DNA, the CDR3 is TGTGCCAGCTCACCTCAGCCGGATGCCTACGAGCAGTACTTC. The full variable domain, completed using reference TRBV18 and TRBJ2-7, is NAGVMQNPRHLVRRRGQEARLRCSPMKGHSHVYWYRQLPEEGLKFMVYLQKENIIDESGMPKERFSAEFPKEGPSILRIQQVVRGDSAAYFCASSPQPDAYEQYFGPGTRLTVT.

V and J are TRBV3-1 (or the pseudogene TRBV3-2) and TRBJ1-1; TRBD1 might be the D (5 bases). Germline values: CDR1 LGHDT, CDR2 YNNKEL (reference sequence). CDR3 size: 14 residues. V was shortened by 6 bases and J by 3 bases, with 14 bases between the two germline ends. DNA for the CDR3: TGTGCCAGCAGGTCAAGGGTGGGGGACACTGAAGCTTTCTTT. Encoded protein: CASRSRVGDTEAFF.

This chain uses TRBV7-7 with TRBJ2-1; 8 nucleotides agree with TRBD2. The germline V gene encodes CDR1 SSHAT and CDR2 FNYEAQ (reference sequence). The CDR3 has 16 residues. The V and J ends lost 5 bases and 0 bases, in that order; junction bases with no gene match: 6. The CDR3 DNA is TGTGCCAGCAGCCCTCGGGAGGGTAGCTCCTACAATGAGCAGTTCTTC. This codes for CASSPREGSSYNEQFF.

V and J are TRBV2 and TRBJ2-7, with D possibly called TRBD1 or TRBD2 (5 bases each). The CDR3 sequence is 16 residues long. V lost 4 bases and J 3 bases, leaving 19 bases between the germline ends. CDR1 and CDR2 from the germline V gene are SNHLY and FYNNEI. The CDR3 region is CASSVRDGYDSYEQYF. The DNA for the CDR3 is TGTGCCAGCAGTGTTCGGGACGGCTACGACAGCTACGAGCAGTACTTC.

The V gene is TRBV15, the J gene TRBJ1-1, with TRBD1 identical over 7 bases. Trimming removed 2 bases from V and 5 bases from J; junction bases left unmatched: 8. CDR3 length: 15 residues. CDR1 is LNHNV and CDR2 is YYDKDF in the germline V gene (reference sequence). The CDR3 DNA is TGTGCCACCAGCAGAAACCAGGGGGGGTCGACTGAAGCTTTCTTT. Protein product: CATSRNQGGSTEAFF.

The gene calls are TRBV7-2 and TRBJ2-7; 8 nucleotides agree with TRBD2. V gave up 2 bases and J gave up 5 bases; unmatched junction bases: 8. Per the germline V gene, CDR1 is SGHTA and CDR2 is FQGNSA. The CDR3 runs 15 residues. The CDR3, as DNA: TGTGCCAGCAGCTTAAGCAGCGGGAGTTACAACGAGCAGTACTTC. Protein sequence: CASSLSSGSYNEQYF.

The rearrangement links TRBV27 to TRBJ2-7; the D gene is possibly TRBD2 (7 bases). This CDR3 is 12 amino acids long. The V gene's germline CDR1 is MNHEY and CDR2 SMNVEV (reference sequence). Trimming cost V 6 bases and J 2 bases, with 8 bases left between them. CDR3 protein: CASRGGPYEQYF. The DNA for the CDR3 is TGTGCCAGCAGGGGGGGGCCCTACGAGCAGTACTTC.

This chain uses TRBV5-1 with TRBJ2-2; possibly TRBD2 for D (7 bases). V was clipped by 7 bases and J by 5 bases, with 15 bases between them. This CDR3 region has 14 residues. Germline V CDR1 and CDR2: SGHRS, YFSETQ. The CDR3 DNA reads as TGCGCCAGCCGGGGGGCGGCGGAGACCGGGGAGCTGTTTTTT. As protein: CASRGAAETGELFF.

In DNA, the CDR3 is TGTGCCAGCAGCCAAGTGGACCCCCGGGCTGAAGCTTTCTTT. Translating gives CASSQVDPRAEAFF. The rearrangement links TRBV14 to TRBJ1-1; D not resolved. CDR3 length: 14 residues. The V end was cut by 1 base, the J end by 6 bases, with 12 bases between. Germline values: CDR1 SGHDN, CDR2 FVKESK.